Listed below are T cell receptor beta chains from one sample, sequenced in a study of blood T cell repertoires in COVID-19. The repertoire was sequenced with immunoSEQ multiplex PCR; TCRdb's copy has only in-frame clones and lacks some. Of about 140,000 clones listed, roughly 82% are singletons. The sequenced sample was peripheral blood. All receptors derive from a man older than 75 with acute or convalescent COVID-19. Each CDR3 is given with its conserved first and last residue. Fields, in order: V gene, J gene, clone size, D gene, CDR3 protein, CDR3 DNA. D genes are given only for firm matches. Only part of the rows carry a size: once, few, many, or a class if the clone is expanded.

TRBV5-4	TRBJ2-1	.	TRBD1	CASSPTGGKDEQFF	TGTGCCAGCAGCCCGACAGGGGGCAAGGATGAGCAGTTCTTC
TRBV13	TRBJ1-6	.	TRBD1	CASSFRQGGVESYNSPLHF	TGTGCCAGCAGCTTCAGACAGGGGGGCGTTGAGTCCTATAATTCACCCCTCCACTTT
TRBV7-2	TRBJ2-1	.	TRBD2	CASSPPRGEGRGDNEQFF	TGTGCCAGCAGCCCCCCAAGAGGGGAGGGGAGAGGTGACAATGAGCAGTTCTTC
TRBV18	TRBJ2-1	.	TRBD2	CASSPPSGRADEQFF	TGTGCCAGCTCACCACCTAGCGGGAGGGCGGATGAGCAGTTCTTC
TRBV5-3	TRBJ1-5	.	TRBD1	CARSLYRGQPQHF	TGTGCCAGAAGCCTTTACAGGGGGCAGCCCCAGCATTTT
TRBV10-3	TRBJ1-1	.	.	CASAQGGTEAFF	TGTGCCTCAGCCCAGGGAGGCACTGAAGCTTTCTTT
TRBV5-1	TRBJ1-3	.	.	CASSLQGTSGNTIYF	TGCGCCAGCAGCTTGCAGGGAACCTCTGGAAACACCATATATTTT
TRBV11-2	TRBJ1-1	once	.	CASSPARGNTEAFF	TGTGCCAGCAGCCCCGCTAGAGGGAACACTGAAGCTTTCTTT
TRBV4-2	TRBJ2-2	.	TRBD1	CASSPPKQGAANTGELFF	TGTGCCAGCAGCCCTCCGAAGCAGGGGGCTGCGAACACCGGGGAGCTGTTTTTT
TRBV28	TRBJ1-6	.	.	CASSSNAGSNNSPLHF	TGTGCCAGCAGTTCAAACGCCGGGAGCAATAATTCACCCCTCCACTTT
TRBV11-3	TRBJ2-3	medium-sized	.	CASSSGLSSTDTQYF	TGTGCCAGCAGCTCGGGACTTTCTAGCACAGATACGCAGTATTTT
TRBV5-5	TRBJ1-5	.	TRBD1	CASSGDRGRNQPQHF	TGTGCCAGCAGCGGGGACAGGGGGCGGAATCAGCCCCAGCATTTT
TRBV4-2	TRBJ2-2	.	TRBD2	CASSRVLAGANTGELFF	TGTGCCAGCAGCCGGGTCTTAGCGGGGGCGAACACCGGGGAGCTGTTTTTT
TRBV19	TRBJ1-6	.	.	CASNVQGNSPLHF	TGTGCCAGTAACGTACAGGGAAATTCACCCCTCCACTTT
TRBV2	TRBJ2-7	few	.	CASSQGTSYEQYF	TGTGCCAGCAGTCAGGGGACCAGTTACGAGCAGTACTTC
TRBV7-2	TRBJ2-2	.	.	CASSLGPANTGELFF	TGTGCCAGCAGCTTGGGCCCGGCAAACACCGGGGAGCTGTTTTTT
TRBV27	TRBJ1-6	many	TRBD1	CASSLNRDRGAPLHF	TGTGCCAGCAGTTTAAACCGGGACAGGGGTGCACCCCTCCACTTT
TRBV4-1	TRBJ2-7	.	.	CASSQKLDRVYEQYF	TGCGCCAGCAGCCAAAAGCTGGACAGAGTTTACGAGCAGTACTTC
TRBV28	TRBJ1-5	.	TRBD1	CASRRGQGVGQPQHF	TGTGCCAGCAGAAGAGGACAGGGGGTAGGTCAGCCCCAGCATTTT
TRBV7-2	TRBJ2-2	once	TRBD1	CASSPRQGGTGELFF	TGTGCCAGCAGCCCTCGACAGGGGGGGACCGGGGAGCTGTTTTTT
TRBV7-2	TRBJ1-5	.	TRBD1	CASSLGGTGPQPQHF	TGTGCCAGCAGCTTAGGGGGGACAGGGCCTCAGCCCCAGCATTTT
TRBV4-2	TRBJ1-3	.	TRBD1	CASSQGTGEYGNTIYF	TGTGCCAGCAGCCAAGGGACAGGGGAGTATGGAAACACCATATATTTT
TRBV18	TRBJ1-1	many	TRBD1	CASSPATGMGMGTEAFF	TGTGCCAGCTCACCGGCGACAGGGATGGGGATGGGCACTGAAGCTTTCTTT
TRBV7-7	TRBJ2-2	.	.	CASSPRENTGELFF	TGTGCTAGCAGCCCGAGGGAGAACACCGGGGAGCTGTTTTTT
TRBV5-5	TRBJ2-5	.	.	CASSLERTARETQYF	TGTGCCAGCAGCTTGGAGCGGACGGCTAGAGAGACCCAGTACTTC
TRBV6-6	TRBJ1-2	.	TRBD1	CASSYPADRLIYGYTF	TGTGCCAGCAGTTACCCGGCGGACAGGTTGATCTATGGCTACACCTTC
TRBV5-5	TRBJ2-7	.	.	CASSLADTYEQYF	TGTGCCAGCAGCTTGGCGGACACCTACGAGCAGTACTTC
TRBV18	TRBJ1-2	.	TRBD1	CASSPTGEAYGYTF	TGTGCCAGCTCTCCGACAGGGGAAGCCTATGGCTACACCTTC
TRBV6-2/TRBV6-3	TRBJ2-7	.	TRBD1	CASSKRQGIAYEQYF	TGTGCCAGCAGTAAACGACAGGGAATCGCCTACGAGCAGTACTTC
TRBV15	TRBJ2-2	.	.	CATSRDPTRSTGELFF	TGTGCCACCAGCAGAGACCCTACACGGAGCACCGGGGAGCTGTTTTTT